The 3 T cell receptor beta chains below come from one sample, sequenced in a study of T cells in localized non-small cell lung cancer. TCRdb's table, derived via immunoSEQ multiplex PCR, lists solely in-frame clones and lacks some. The sample lists some 33,000 clones, around four fifths occurring once. The input for sequencing was peripheral blood, taken before any cancer treatment. The receptors were sampled from a male donor at least 60 years old with stage III squamous cell lung carcinoma.

DNA for the CDR3: TGTGCCAGCAGCTCCTACACAGATACGCAGTATTTT. Translation: CASSSYTDTQYF. The gene calls are TRBV7-2 and TRBJ2-3; the D is unclear. Germline assignment: CDR1 SGHTA and CDR2 FQGNSA. CDR3 size: 12 residues. Trimming removed 4 bases at V and 2 bases at J, with 4 bases between.

This clone was detected once. This chain links TRBV19 with TRBJ2-5, with no clear D. Trimming cost V 3 bases and J 1 base, with 12 bases left between them. CDR3 length: 15 amino acids. CDR1 is LNHDA, CDR2 SQIVND, per germline (reference sequence). CDR3 in amino acids: CASSIPGGTQETQYF. For the CDR3, the DNA is TGTGCCAGTAGTATCCCGGGCGGAACCCAAGAGACCCAGTACTTC.

The V call is TRBV9, the J call TRBJ2-1; D is unresolved. The V end was cut by 4 bases, the J end by 8 bases, with 19 bases between. The CDR3 sequence is 15 residues long. Germline V gene sequence: CDR1 SGDLS, CDR2 YYNGEE. CDR3 DNA: TGTGCCAGCAGCCCGGACCAGGCCGGCGTCGATGAGCAGTTCTTC. Translating it yields CASSPDQAGVDEQFF.